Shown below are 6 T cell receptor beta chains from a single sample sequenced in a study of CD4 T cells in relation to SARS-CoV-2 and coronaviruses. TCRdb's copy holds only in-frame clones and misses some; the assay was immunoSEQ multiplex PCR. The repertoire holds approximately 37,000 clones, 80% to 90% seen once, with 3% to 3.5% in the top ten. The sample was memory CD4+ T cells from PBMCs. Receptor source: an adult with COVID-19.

Here the CDR3 reads CASSPTGESGNTIYF. CDR3 bases: TGCGCCAGCAGTCCGACAGGGGAGTCAGGAAACACCATATATTTT. The chain joins TRBV5-1 to TRBJ1-3, with 8 positions matching TRBD1. CDR1 and CDR2 (germline): SGHRS, YFSETQ. Trimming removed 5 bases from V and 4 bases from J; junction bases left unmatched: 8. The CDR3 totals 15 residues. Looking up the rest from reference TRBV5-1 and TRBJ1-3 gives the full variable domain: KAGVTQTPRYLIKTRGQQVTLSCSPISGHRSVSWYQQTPGQGLQFLFEYFSETQRNKGNFPGRFSGRQFSNSRSEMNVSTLELGDSALYLCASSPTGESGNTIYFGEGSWLTVV.

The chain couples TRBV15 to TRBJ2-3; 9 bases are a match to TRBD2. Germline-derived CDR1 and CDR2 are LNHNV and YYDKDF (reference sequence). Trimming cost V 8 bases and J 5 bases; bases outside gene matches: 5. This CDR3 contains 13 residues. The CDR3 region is CATAGGLGDTQYF. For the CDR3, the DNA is TGTGCCACCGCGGGAGGGTTGGGAGATACGCAGTATTTT.

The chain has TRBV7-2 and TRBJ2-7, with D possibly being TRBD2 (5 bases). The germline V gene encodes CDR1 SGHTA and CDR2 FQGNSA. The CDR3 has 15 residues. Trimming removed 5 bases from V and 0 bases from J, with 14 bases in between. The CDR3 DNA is TGTGCCAGCAGCCGTATTCCGGGGAGCTCCTACGAGCAGTACTTC. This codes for CASSRIPGSSYEQYF. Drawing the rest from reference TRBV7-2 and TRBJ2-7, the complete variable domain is GAGVSQSPSNKVTEKGKDVELRCDPISGHTALYWYRQSLGQGLEFLIYFQGNSAPDKSGLPSDRFSAERTGGSVSTLTIQRTQQEDSAVYLCASSRIPGSSYEQYFGPGTRLTVT.

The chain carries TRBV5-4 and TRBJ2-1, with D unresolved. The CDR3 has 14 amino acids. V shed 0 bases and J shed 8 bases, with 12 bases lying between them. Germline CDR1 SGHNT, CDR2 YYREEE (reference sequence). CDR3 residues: CASSLAGLGDEQFF. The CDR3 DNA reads TGTGCCAGCAGCTTGGCCGGGCTAGGAGATGAGCAGTTCTTC.

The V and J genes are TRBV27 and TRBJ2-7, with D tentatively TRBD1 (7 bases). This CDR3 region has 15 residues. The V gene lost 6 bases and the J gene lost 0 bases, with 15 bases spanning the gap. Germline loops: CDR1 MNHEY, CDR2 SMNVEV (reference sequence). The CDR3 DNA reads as TGTGCCAGCAGAGCCTTGCGGGACAGCTCCTACGAGCAGTACTTC. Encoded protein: CASRALRDSSYEQYF.

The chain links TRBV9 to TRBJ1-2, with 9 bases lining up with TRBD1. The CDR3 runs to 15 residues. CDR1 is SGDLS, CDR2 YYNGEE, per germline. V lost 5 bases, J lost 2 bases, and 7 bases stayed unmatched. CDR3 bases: TGTGCCAGCAGTGACGGGACAGGGATCAACTATGGCTACACCTTC. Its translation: CASSDGTGINYGYTF. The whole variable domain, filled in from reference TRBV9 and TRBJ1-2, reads DSGVTQTPKHLITATGQRVTLRCSPRSGDLSVYWYQQSLDQGLQFLIQYYNGEERAKGNILERFSAQQFPDLHSELNLSSLELGDSALYFCASSDGTGINYGYTFGSGTRLTVV.